The clone carrying this T cell receptor beta chain has at least ten counts. Its antigen remains unidentified. From RNA transcripts, TCR beta CDR3 regions were amplified. In the first-round RT-PCR of the TCR CDR3, the HTBI primer set was used. TCRdb passed the multiplex PCR reads through MiXCR, listing each CDR3 protein once. The repertoire holds about 320,000 distinct CDR3 sequences, with about 15% as singletons. Recently diagnosed hyperthyroidism of less than 2 months' duration affected patients aged 18 to 65. This CDR3 region has 15 residues. V lost 5 bases to trimming and J lost 2 bases; unmatched junction nucleotides: 6. Germline V gene sequence: CDR1 SGHTA, CDR2 FQGTGA. This entry belongs to a study of T cells in Graves' hyperthyroidism and ophthalmopathy. Broader study findings: Ophthalmopathy was predicted by the model a median of approximately 6.6 months ahead of onset. In the blood, most expanded thyroid clonotypes above 0.001 appeared as well.

The TCR was taken from a man aged 25-45 years with Graves' hyperthyroidism. Sequenced sample: blood. The chain uses TRBV7-3 and TRBJ2-5; 9 nucleotides align to TRBD1. CDR3: CASSPGTGYQETQYF. The CDR3 region has the DNA TGTGCCAGCAGCCCCGGGACAGGGTATCAAGAGACCCAGTACTTC.